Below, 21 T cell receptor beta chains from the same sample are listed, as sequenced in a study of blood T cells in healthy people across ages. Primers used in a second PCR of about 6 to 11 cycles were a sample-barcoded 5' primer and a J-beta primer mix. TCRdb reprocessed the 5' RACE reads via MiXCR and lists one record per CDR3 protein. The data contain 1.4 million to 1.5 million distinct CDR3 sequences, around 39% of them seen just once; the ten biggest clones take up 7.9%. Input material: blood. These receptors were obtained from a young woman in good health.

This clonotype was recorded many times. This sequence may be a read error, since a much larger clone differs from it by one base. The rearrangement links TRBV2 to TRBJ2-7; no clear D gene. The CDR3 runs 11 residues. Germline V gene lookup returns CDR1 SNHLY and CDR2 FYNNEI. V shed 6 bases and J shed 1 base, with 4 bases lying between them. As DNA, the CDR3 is TGTGCCAGCAGACAATCCTACGAGCAGTACTTC. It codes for CASRQSYEQYF.

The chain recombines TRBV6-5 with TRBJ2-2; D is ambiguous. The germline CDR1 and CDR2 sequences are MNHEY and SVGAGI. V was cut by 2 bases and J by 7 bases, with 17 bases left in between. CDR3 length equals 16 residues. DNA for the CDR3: TGTGCCAGCAGTTACAGAGCCCCGATGTCAGGCGGGGAGCTGTTTTTT. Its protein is CASSYRAPMSGGELFF.

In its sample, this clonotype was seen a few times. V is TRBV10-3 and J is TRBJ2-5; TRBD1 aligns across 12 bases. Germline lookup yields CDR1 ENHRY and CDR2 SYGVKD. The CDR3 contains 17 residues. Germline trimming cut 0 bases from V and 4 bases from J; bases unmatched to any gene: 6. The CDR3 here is CAISESGQGAPGETQYF. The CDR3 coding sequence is TGTGCCATCAGTGAGTCGGGACAGGGGGCTCCAGGAGAGACCCAGTACTTC.

This CDR3 reads CASSPGLYTEAFF. Here the CDR3 DNA reads TGTGCCAGCAGCCCGGGACTTTATACTGAAGCTTTCTTT. The chain has TRBV7-2 and TRBJ1-1; D may be TRBD1 (5 bases). CDR1 and CDR2 (germline): SGHTA, FQGNSA. With 5 bases removed from V and 5 bases from J, the gap between germline ends came to 12 bases. There are 13 residues in the CDR3.

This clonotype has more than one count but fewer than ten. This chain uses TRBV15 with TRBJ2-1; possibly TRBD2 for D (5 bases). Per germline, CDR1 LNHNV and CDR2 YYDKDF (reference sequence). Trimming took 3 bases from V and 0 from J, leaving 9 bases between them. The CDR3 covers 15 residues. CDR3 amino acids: CATSRDSSSYNEQFF. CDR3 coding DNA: TGTGCCACCAGCAGGGACTCGAGCTCCTACAATGAGCAGTTCTTC.

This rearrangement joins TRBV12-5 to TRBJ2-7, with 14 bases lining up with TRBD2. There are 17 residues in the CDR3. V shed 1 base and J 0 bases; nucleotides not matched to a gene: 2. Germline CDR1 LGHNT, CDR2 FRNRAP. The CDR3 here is CASGLGLAGGSSYEQYF. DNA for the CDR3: TGTGCTAGTGGTTTGGGACTAGCGGGAGGGAGCTCCTACGAGCAGTACTTC.

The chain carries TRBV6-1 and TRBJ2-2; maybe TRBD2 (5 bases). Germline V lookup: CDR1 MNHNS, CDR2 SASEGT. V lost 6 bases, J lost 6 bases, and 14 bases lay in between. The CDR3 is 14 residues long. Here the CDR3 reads CASSAYGVSGELFF. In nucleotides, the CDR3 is TGTGCCAGCAGCGCGTACGGGGTCTCCGGGGAGCTGTTTTTT.

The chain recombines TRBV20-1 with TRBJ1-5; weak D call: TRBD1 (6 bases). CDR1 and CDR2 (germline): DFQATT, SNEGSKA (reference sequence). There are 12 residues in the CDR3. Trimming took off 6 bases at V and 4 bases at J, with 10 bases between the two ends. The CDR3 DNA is TGCAGTGCCAGGGACAATAATCAGCCCCAGCATTTT. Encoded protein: CSARDNNQPQHF.

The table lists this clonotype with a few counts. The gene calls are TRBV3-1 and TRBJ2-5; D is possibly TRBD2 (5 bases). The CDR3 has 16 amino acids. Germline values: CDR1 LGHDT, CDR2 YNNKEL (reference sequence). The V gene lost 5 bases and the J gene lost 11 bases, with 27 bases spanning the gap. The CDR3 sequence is CASSFAGGVSLIEQYF. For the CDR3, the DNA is TGTGCCAGCAGCTTCGCGGGTGGAGTTAGCTTGATTGAGCAGTACTTC.

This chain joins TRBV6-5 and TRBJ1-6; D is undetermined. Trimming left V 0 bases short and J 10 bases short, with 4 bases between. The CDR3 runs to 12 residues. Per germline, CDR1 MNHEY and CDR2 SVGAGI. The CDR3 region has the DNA TGTGCCAGCAGTTACTCAACCTCACCCCTCCACTTT. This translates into CASSYSTSPLHF.

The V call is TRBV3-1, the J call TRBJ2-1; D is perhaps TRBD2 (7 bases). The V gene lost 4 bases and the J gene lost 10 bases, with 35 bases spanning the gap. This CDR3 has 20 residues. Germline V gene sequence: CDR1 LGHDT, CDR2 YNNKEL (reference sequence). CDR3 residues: CASSLDRLAPPDPGELEQFF. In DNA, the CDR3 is TGTGCCAGCAGCCTCGACCGACTAGCCCCTCCGGATCCAGGGGAGTTGGAGCAGTTCTTC.

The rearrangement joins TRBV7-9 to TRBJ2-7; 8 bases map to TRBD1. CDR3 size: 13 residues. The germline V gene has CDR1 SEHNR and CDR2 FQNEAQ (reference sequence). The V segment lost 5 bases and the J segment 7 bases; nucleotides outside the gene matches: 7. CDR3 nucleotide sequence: TGTGCCAGCAGCATCTTGGACAGGGAGGAGCAGTACTTC. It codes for CASSILDREEQYF.

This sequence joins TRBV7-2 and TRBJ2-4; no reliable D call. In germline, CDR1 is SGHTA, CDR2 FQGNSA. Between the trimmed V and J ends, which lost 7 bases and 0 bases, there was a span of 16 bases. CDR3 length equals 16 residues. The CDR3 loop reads CASIIRVYLAKNIQYF. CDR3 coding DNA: TGTGCCAGCATCATAAGGGTCTACCTAGCCAAAAACATTCAGTACTTC.

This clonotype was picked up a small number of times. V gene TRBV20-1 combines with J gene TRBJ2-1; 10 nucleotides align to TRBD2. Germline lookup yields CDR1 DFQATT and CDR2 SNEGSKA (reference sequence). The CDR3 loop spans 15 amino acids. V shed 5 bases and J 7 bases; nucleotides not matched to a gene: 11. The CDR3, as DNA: TGCAGTGCTGCGGGGCCTAGCGGGGGAAGGAATGAGCAGTTCTTC. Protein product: CSAAGPSGGRNEQFF.

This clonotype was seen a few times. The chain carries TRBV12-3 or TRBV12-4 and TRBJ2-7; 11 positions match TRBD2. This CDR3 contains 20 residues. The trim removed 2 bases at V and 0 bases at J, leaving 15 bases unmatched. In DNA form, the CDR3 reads TGTGCCAGCAGTTTACTTCGGAGGGGACTAGCGGTCTTCCTCTCCTACGAGCAGTACTTC. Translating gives CASSLLRRGLAVFLSYEQYF.

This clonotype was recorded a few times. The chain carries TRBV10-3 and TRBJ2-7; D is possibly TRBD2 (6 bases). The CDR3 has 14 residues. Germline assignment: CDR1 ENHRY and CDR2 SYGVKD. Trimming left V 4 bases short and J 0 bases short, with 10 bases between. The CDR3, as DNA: TGTGCCATCAGTGCGGGAGAACTCTCCTACGAGCAGTACTTC. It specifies CAISAGELSYEQYF.

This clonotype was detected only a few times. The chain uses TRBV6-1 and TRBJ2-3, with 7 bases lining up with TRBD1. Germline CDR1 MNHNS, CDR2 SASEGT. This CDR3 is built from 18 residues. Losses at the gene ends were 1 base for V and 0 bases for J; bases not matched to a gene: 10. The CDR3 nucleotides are TGTGCCAGCAGTGAAGGGGATTGGGACAGTCCTAGCACAGATACGCAGTATTTT. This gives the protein CASSEGDWDSPSTDTQYF.

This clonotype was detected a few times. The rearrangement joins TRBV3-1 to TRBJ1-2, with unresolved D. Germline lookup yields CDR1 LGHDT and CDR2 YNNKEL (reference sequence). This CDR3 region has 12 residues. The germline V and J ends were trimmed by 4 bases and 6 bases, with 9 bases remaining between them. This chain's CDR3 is CASSPEGHGYTF. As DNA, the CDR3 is TGTGCCAGCAGCCCCGAAGGCCATGGCTACACCTTC.

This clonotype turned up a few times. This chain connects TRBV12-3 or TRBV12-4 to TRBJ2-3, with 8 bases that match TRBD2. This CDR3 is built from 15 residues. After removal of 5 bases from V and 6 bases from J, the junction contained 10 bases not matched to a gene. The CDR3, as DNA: TGTGCCAGCAGTCGTGAGCGGGGGTCTAGGGATACGCAGTATTTT. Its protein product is CASSRERGSRDTQYF.

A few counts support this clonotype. In nucleotides, the CDR3 is TGCAGTGCTAGGTCGGACGGAGAACGGGCTAATGAAAAACTGTTTTTT. Protein product: CSARSDGERANEKLFF. The chain is built from TRBV20-1 and TRBJ1-4; unclear D gene. The length of the CDR3 is 16 residues. Deletions cut 3 bases from V and 3 bases from J, with 17 bases between. Germline V CDR1 and CDR2: DFQATT, SNEGSKA (reference sequence).

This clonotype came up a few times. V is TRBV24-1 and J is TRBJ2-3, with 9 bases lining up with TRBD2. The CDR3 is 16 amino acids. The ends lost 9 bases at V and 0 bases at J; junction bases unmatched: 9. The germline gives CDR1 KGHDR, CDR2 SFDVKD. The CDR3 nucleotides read TGTGCCACCCGTTGCGGCCTAGCGGGGAGCACAGATACGCAGTATTTT. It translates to CATRCGLAGSTDTQYF.